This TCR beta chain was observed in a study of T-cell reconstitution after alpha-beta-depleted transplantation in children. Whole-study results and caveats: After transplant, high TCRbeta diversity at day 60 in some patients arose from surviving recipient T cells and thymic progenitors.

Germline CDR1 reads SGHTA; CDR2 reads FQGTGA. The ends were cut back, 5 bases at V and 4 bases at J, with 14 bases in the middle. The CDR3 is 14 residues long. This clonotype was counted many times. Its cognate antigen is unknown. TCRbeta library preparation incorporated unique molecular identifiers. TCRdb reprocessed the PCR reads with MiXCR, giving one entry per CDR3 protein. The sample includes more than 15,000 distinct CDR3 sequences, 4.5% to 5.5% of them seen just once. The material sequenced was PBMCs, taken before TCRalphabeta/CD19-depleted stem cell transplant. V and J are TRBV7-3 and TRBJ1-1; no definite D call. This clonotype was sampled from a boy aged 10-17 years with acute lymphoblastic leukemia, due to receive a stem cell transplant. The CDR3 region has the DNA TGTGCCAGCAGCCCGCTTATGGGGAGCACTGAAGCTTTCTTT. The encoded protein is CASSPLMGSTEAFF. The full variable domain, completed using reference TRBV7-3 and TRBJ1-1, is GAGVSQTPSNKVTEKGKYVELRCDPISGHTALYWYRQSLGQGPEFLIYFQGTGAADDSGLPNDRFFAVRPEGSVSTLKIQRTERGDSAVYLCASSPLMGSTEAFFGQGTRLTVV.